One sample yielded the 31 T cell receptor beta chains listed below, sequenced in a study of identical twins. TCRdb recomputed calls from the 5' RACE reads with MiXCR, one row per CDR3 protein. The sample lists a few hundred thousand distinct CDR3 sequences, less than 9.5% occurring once. This same sample was also taken into another study, of yellow fever vaccine responses in identical twins.

The sample consisted of CD8+ T cells sorted from blood. The receptors stem from a woman aged 18-29 years in good health.

This clonotype showed up many times. Here the CDR3 reads CASSFGLRQGTSYEQYF. The DNA for the CDR3 is TGTGCCAGCAGTTTCGGCCTCCGACAGGGTACTTCCTACGAGCAGTACTTC. The chain has TRBV27 and TRBJ2-7, with TRBD1 matching 7 bases. Germline CDR1 MNHEY, CDR2 SMNVEV (reference sequence). This CDR3 is 17 amino acids long. Trimming took 3 bases from V and 1 from J; bases not matched to a gene: 12.

There are a few counts of this clonotype. The chain couples TRBV15 to TRBJ2-5; no clear D gene. V gave up 0 bases and J gave up 1 base, with 0 bases separating them. Germline-derived CDR1 and CDR2 are LNHNV and YYDKDF (reference sequence). CDR3 length: 12 residues. CDR3 region: CATSRDQETQYF. In DNA form, the CDR3 reads TGTGCCACCAGCAGAGACCAAGAGACCCAGTACTTC.

This clonotype was counted ten times or more. The chain uses TRBV6-5 and TRBJ2-7, with 9 bases lining up with TRBD2. Germline assignment: CDR1 MNHEY and CDR2 SVGAGI. This CDR3 is 15 amino acids long. The junction had 6 bases not matched to a gene; V was cut back by 0 bases and J by 6 bases. CDR3 nucleotides: TGTGCCAGCAGTTACTCGATAGCGGGAGCTAGCGAGCAGTACTTC. It yields the protein CASSYSIAGASEQYF.

The gene calls are TRBV29-1 and TRBJ2-2; D is unclear. V lost 5 bases to trimming and J lost 4 bases, with 11 bases between them. Looked up from germline, CDR1 is SQVTM and CDR2 is ANQGSEA. The CDR3 has 13 amino acids. Written as DNA, the CDR3 is TGCAGCGTTTATCGGCCAGGCACCGGGGAGCTGTTTTTT. Translating it yields CSVYRPGTGELFF.

This clonotype was counted a few times. The conserved phenylalanine or tryptophan normally closing the CDR3 is absent here, so this likely arose from a read error. The chain carries TRBV6-2 or TRBV6-3 and TRBJ2-1; 14 bases map to TRBD2. The CDR3 totals 16 residues. Germline assignment: CDR1 MNHEY and CDR2 SVGEGT. Losses at the gene ends were 4 bases for V and 8 bases for J; bases not matched to a gene: 7. CDR3 nucleotide sequence: TGTGCCAGCAGTTCCGGGACTAGCGGGAGTGTCGATGAGCAGTTCCTC. It is translated as CASSSGTSGSVDEQFL.

This clonotype was detected many times. The genes are TRBV12-3 or TRBV12-4 and TRBJ2-3; D may be TRBD1 (5 bases). The CDR3 covers 14 residues. V gave up 3 bases and J gave up 0 bases, with 7 bases separating them. The CDR3 protein is CASSFRASTDTQYF. CDR3 in DNA: TGTGCCAGCAGTTTCAGGGCGAGCACAGATACGCAGTATTTT.

The genes are TRBV9 and TRBJ2-5; D may correspond to TRBD1 or TRBD2 (5 bases each). Trimming pared 0 bases from V and 5 bases from J, leaving 8 bases between. Per the germline V gene, CDR1 is SGDLS and CDR2 is YYNGEE. The CDR3 has 13 amino acids. The CDR3 reads CASSVGGKETQYF. CDR3 sequence (DNA): TGTGCCAGCAGCGTAGGGGGGAAGGAGACCCAGTACTTC.

In its sample, this clonotype was seen a few times. The chain links TRBV30 to TRBJ2-1; TRBD2 is a possible D gene (7 bases). Germline CDR1 is GTSNPN and CDR2 is SVGIG (reference sequence). The CDR3 runs to 16 residues. The V and J ends lost 1 base and 0 bases respectively, with 13 bases between them. The CDR3 reads CAWSEGEGPSYNEQFF. The DNA for the CDR3 is TGTGCCTGGAGTGAGGGGGAGGGCCCCTCCTACAATGAGCAGTTCTTC.

This sequence joins TRBV18 and TRBJ2-7, with D maybe TRBD2 (7 bases). The germline CDR1 and CDR2 sequences are KGHSH and LQKENI. CDR3 length: 13 amino acids. With 6 bases removed from V and 6 bases from J, the gap between germline ends came to 15 bases. Here the CDR3 reads CASSAPGGGEQYF. CDR3 coding DNA: TGTGCCAGCTCGGCGCCGGGGGGCGGCGAGCAGTACTTC.

Ten or more counts support this clonotype. This chain links TRBV13 with TRBJ2-3; D not resolved. Trimming left V 5 bases short and J 0 bases short, with 15 bases between. In germline, CDR1 is PRHDT, CDR2 FYEKMQ (reference sequence). This CDR3 spans 16 amino acids. CDR3 sequence reads: CASSPRTGASTDTQYF. In DNA form, the CDR3 reads TGTGCCAGCAGCCCTCGGACGGGTGCTAGCACAGATACGCAGTATTTT.

This clonotype occurred a few times. The chain employs TRBV4-3 and TRBJ2-1, with a tentative D call TRBD1 (6 bases). The V gene's germline CDR1 is LGHNA and CDR2 YSLEER. The CDR3 has 18 amino acids. The V and J ends lost 2 bases and 2 bases respectively, with 19 bases between them. This chain's CDR3 is CASSQYRVAGAAYNEQFF. The CDR3 DNA sequence: TGCGCCAGCAGCCAATATAGGGTCGCAGGGGCCGCCTACAATGAGCAGTTCTTC.

This clonotype was picked up a small number of times. J is TRBJ2-3 and V is TRBV7-8; 10 bases are shared with TRBD2. The germline V gene encodes CDR1 SGHVS and CDR2 FQNEAQ. This CDR3 is 16 amino acids long. With 2 bases clipped from V and 2 bases from J, the junction kept 4 bases outside the gene matches. CDR3 DNA: TGTGCCAGCAGCTTAAGCGGGGGGGCATCCACAGATACGCAGTATTTT. As protein: CASSLSGGASTDTQYF. Using reference TRBV7-8 and TRBJ2-3 for the parts outside the CDR3, the full variable domain is GAGVSQSPRYKVAKRGQDVALRCDPISGHVSLFWYQQALGQGPEFLTYFQNEAQLDKSGLPSDRFFAERPEGSVSTLKIQRTQQEDSAVYLCASSLSGGASTDTQYFGPGTRLTVL.

The J gene is TRBJ2-3, the V gene TRBV5-4; 11 bases agree with TRBD2. CDR3 length equals 16 residues. V was pared by 4 bases and J by 5 bases, with 9 bases of the junction left unmatched. Germline V gives CDR1 SGHNT, CDR2 YYREEE (reference sequence). The CDR3 region has the DNA TGTGCCAGCAGCCGCGACGAAGGGACTAGCGGAGATACGCAGTATTTT. Its translation: CASSRDEGTSGDTQYF. The full variable domain, completed using reference TRBV5-4 and TRBJ2-3, is ETGVTQSPTHLIKTRGQQVTLRCSSQSGHNTVSWYQQALGQGPQFIFQYYREEENGRGNFPPRFSGLQFPNYSSELNVNALELDDSALYLCASSRDEGTSGDTQYFGPGTRLTVL.

The rearrangement uses TRBV20-1 and TRBJ2-7; D gene unclear. The CDR3 extends over 13 amino acids. V gave up 0 bases and J gave up 3 bases, with 9 bases separating them. From germline, CDR1 is DFQATT and CDR2 SNEGSKA (reference sequence). The CDR3 spells CSARDWNSYEQYF. The CDR3 DNA reads as TGCAGTGCTAGAGATTGGAACAGCTACGAGCAGTACTTC.

This clonotype was recorded many times. The rearrangement uses TRBV7-9 and TRBJ2-1, with 7 bases matching TRBD1. Trimming took 3 bases from V and 5 from J; bases not matched to a gene: 10. Germline CDR1 SEHNR, CDR2 FQNEAQ (reference sequence). This CDR3 has 16 residues. As DNA, the CDR3 is TGTGCCAGCAGCTTTCTACCGGGACAGTTAAACAATGAGCAGTTCTTC. Translating it yields CASSFLPGQLNNEQFF. Based on the CDR3 plus reference TRBV7-9 and TRBJ2-1, the full variable domain is DTGVSQNPRHKITKRGQNVTFRCDPISEHNRLYWYRQTLGQGPEFLTYFQNEAQLEKSRLLSDRFSAERPKGSFSTLEIQRTEQGDSAMYLCASSFLPGQLNNEQFFGPGTRLTVL.

This clonotype was found many times. The V call is TRBV29-1, the J call TRBJ2-7; a weak D match, TRBD1 (5 bases). The CDR3 spans 12 residues. The germline gives CDR1 SQVTM, CDR2 ANQGSEA. Trimming took 6 bases from V and 0 from J, leaving 9 bases between them. The CDR3 DNA follows: TGCAGCGTGTTGGACAACTCCTACGAGCAGTACTTC. Amino acids: CSVLDNSYEQYF.

This clonotype was seen at least ten times. The rearrangement uses TRBV20-1 and TRBJ2-7; TRBD1 aligns across 8 bases. CDR3 size: 15 residues. The germline gives CDR1 DFQATT, CDR2 SNEGSKA (reference sequence). V shed 2 bases and J 6 bases; nucleotides not matched to a gene: 12. CDR3 in amino acids: CSARFGQGLTIEQYF. In DNA, the CDR3 is TGCAGTGCTAGATTCGGACAGGGTCTTACTATCGAGCAGTACTTC.

In this sample, this clonotype turned up many times. The chain links TRBV5-1 to TRBJ2-3, with TRBD2 identical over 10 bases. V was pared by 4 bases and J by 5 bases, with 7 bases of the junction left unmatched. From germline, CDR1 is SGHRS and CDR2 YFSETQ. The CDR3 totals 15 residues. The CDR3, as DNA: TGCGCCAGCAGCAGTAGCGGGGGGTACCTAGATACGCAGTATTTT. Residues: CASSSSGGYLDTQYF.

This clonotype showed up many times. The chain recombines TRBV29-1 with TRBJ1-1, with no clear D. The CDR3 sequence is 14 residues long. Germline assignment: CDR1 SQVTM and CDR2 ANQGSEA. V was shortened by 7 bases and J by 1 base, with 16 bases between the two germline ends. The CDR3 reads CSAHIRRGNTEAFF. In DNA form, the CDR3 reads TGCAGCGCCCACATCAGACGGGGGAACACTGAAGCTTTCTTT. Drawing the rest from reference TRBV29-1 and TRBJ1-1, the complete variable domain is SAVISQKPSRDICQRGTSLTIQCQVDSQVTMMFWYRQQPGQSLTLIATANQGSEATYESGFVIDKFPISRPNLTFSTLTVSNMSPEDSSIYLCSAHIRRGNTEAFFGQGTRLTVV.

This clonotype was counted many times. The rearrangement links TRBV20-1 to TRBJ2-7; D may match TRBD1 or TRBD2 (5 bases each). Trimming cost V 6 bases and J 3 bases, with 12 bases left between them. CDR3 size: 12 residues. Per germline, CDR1 DFQATT and CDR2 SNEGSKA (reference sequence). The CDR3 loop reads CSADEGNYEQYF. In nucleotides, the CDR3 is TGCAGTGCCGATGAGGGGAACTACGAGCAGTACTTC.

The chain couples TRBV12-3 or TRBV12-4 to TRBJ2-7, with TRBD2 identical over 10 bases. Losses at the gene ends were 11 bases for V and 0 bases for J; bases not matched to a gene: 19. The CDR3 loop spans 18 amino acids. The CDR3 nucleotides are TGTGCCCGCTGTCCCCCAAGCCTAGCGGGAGTAGGCTCCTACGAGCAGTACTTC. It translates to CARCPPSLAGVGSYEQYF.

V and J are TRBV11-2 and TRBJ2-7; the D gene is possibly TRBD1 (5 bases). Trimming took off 7 bases at V and 4 bases at J, with 20 bases between the two ends. The germline CDR1 and CDR2 sequences are SGHAT and FQNNGV. CDR3 length equals 15 residues. The CDR3 DNA sequence: TGTGCCAGCACCCCCGGGCAGGGCCCTTTGTACGAGCAGTACTTC. This sequence encodes CASTPGQGPLYEQYF.

The table lists this clonotype with a few counts. The V call is TRBV12-3 or TRBV12-4, the J call TRBJ2-4; D not certain. Trimming took 1 base from V and 1 from J, leaving 8 bases between them. CDR3 length: 15 residues. CDR3 sequence (DNA): TGTGCCAGCAGTTTAGACGTGGAGGCCAAAAACATTCAGTACTTC. Its protein is CASSLDVEAKNIQYF.

This clonotype turned up a few times. This chain joins TRBV2 and TRBJ2-3, with 9 bases that match TRBD1. V lost 4 bases to trimming and J lost 6 bases; unmatched junction nucleotides: 5. CDR3 length: 14 amino acids. The V gene's germline CDR1 is SNHLY and CDR2 FYNNEI. CDR3 sequence reads: CASSGQGVTDTQYF. For the CDR3, the DNA is TGTGCCAGCAGTGGACAGGGGGTGACGGATACGCAGTATTTT.

In its sample, this clonotype was seen many times. The J gene is TRBJ1-4, the V gene TRBV2; 8 positions agree with TRBD1. The CDR3 sequence is 15 residues long. The V segment lost 6 bases and the J segment 8 bases; nucleotides outside the gene matches: 11. Germline CDR1 and CDR2: SNHLY and FYNNEI. The CDR3 sequence is CASRGWTGTGEKLFF. In nucleotides, the CDR3 is TGTGCCAGCAGGGGTTGGACAGGGACAGGCGAAAAACTGTTTTTT.

This clonotype was picked up a small number of times. This chain joins TRBV29-1 and TRBJ2-7; D gene ambiguous. Trimming stripped 3 bases from V and 6 bases from J, with 27 bases between. Per the germline V gene, CDR1 is SQVTM and CDR2 is ANQGSEA. This CDR3 region has 17 residues. The DNA of the CDR3 is TGCAGCGTTGAGTATAGGTGGGGATCCAACCTTGACGGCGAGCAGTACTTC. This translates into CSVEYRWGSNLDGEQYF.

This clonotype was detected many times. One end of the junction is discordant with germline, which a read error may explain. The chain links TRBV4-3 to TRBJ2-7; the match to TRBD1 covers 11 bases. The CDR3 consists of 14 residues. Germline-derived CDR1 and CDR2 are LGHNA and YSLEER. The CDR3 protein is CASSPGQGGYEQYF. CDR3 sequence (DNA): TGTGCCAGCAGCCCGGGACAGGGGGGATACGAGCAGTACTTC.

V gene TRBV24-1 combines with J gene TRBJ2-5; possible D gene TRBD1, 5 bases. The CDR3 is 13 amino acids. V lost 2 bases, J lost 5 bases, and 8 bases lay in between. The germline V gene has CDR1 KGHDR and CDR2 SFDVKD. CDR3 DNA: TGTGCCACCAGTGATTACAAGGGGGAGACCCAGTACTTC. It is translated as CATSDYKGETQYF.

This clonotype has only a few counts. The rearrangement joins TRBV7-9 to TRBJ2-5, with no clear D. This CDR3 has 15 amino acids. CDR1 and CDR2 (germline): SEHNR, FQNEAQ (reference sequence). V dropped 5 bases and J dropped 5 bases, with 18 bases sitting between them. The CDR3 is CASSIIKGSQETQYF. Written as DNA, the CDR3 is TGTGCCAGCAGCATTATAAAGGGAAGTCAGGAGACCCAGTACTTC.

This clonotype showed up just a few times. The chain is built from TRBV29-1 and TRBJ2-1; tentatively, D is TRBD1 or TRBD2 (5 bases each). The CDR3 has 14 amino acids. Germline CDR1 SQVTM, CDR2 ANQGSEA. Trimming took off 7 bases at V and 7 bases at J, with 20 bases between the two ends. CDR3 bases: TGCAGCGCCGAGGGGTGGGGCGCGCGGAATGAGCAGTTCTTC. This encodes CSAEGWGARNEQFF.

The J gene is TRBJ2-1, the V gene TRBV4-3; 10 nucleotides align to TRBD2. CDR3 length equals 16 residues. Germline trimming cut 1 base from V and 3 bases from J; bases unmatched to any gene: 3. Per the germline V gene, CDR1 is LGHNA and CDR2 is YSLEER. The CDR3 sequence: CASSQGLAGYYNEQFF. As DNA, the CDR3 is TGCGCCAGCAGCCAAGGACTAGCGGGTTACTACAATGAGCAGTTCTTC.